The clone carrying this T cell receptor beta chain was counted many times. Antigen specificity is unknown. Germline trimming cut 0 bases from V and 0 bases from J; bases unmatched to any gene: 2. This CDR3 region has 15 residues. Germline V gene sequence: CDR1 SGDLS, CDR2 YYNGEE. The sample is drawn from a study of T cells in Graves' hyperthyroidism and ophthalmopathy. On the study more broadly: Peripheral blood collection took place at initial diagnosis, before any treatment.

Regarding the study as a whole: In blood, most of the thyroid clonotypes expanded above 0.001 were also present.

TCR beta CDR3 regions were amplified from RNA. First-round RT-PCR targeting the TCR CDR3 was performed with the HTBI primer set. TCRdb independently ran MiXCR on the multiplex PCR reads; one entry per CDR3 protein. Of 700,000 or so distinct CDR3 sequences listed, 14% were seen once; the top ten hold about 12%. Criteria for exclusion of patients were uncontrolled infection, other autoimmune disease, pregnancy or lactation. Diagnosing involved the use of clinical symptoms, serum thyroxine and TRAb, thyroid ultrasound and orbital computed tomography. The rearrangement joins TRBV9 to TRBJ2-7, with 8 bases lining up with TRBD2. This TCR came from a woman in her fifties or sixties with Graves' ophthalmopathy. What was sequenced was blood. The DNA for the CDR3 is TGTGCCAGCAGCGTAGCCGGGACTAGCTCCTACGAGCAGTACTTC. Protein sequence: CASSVAGTSSYEQYF.